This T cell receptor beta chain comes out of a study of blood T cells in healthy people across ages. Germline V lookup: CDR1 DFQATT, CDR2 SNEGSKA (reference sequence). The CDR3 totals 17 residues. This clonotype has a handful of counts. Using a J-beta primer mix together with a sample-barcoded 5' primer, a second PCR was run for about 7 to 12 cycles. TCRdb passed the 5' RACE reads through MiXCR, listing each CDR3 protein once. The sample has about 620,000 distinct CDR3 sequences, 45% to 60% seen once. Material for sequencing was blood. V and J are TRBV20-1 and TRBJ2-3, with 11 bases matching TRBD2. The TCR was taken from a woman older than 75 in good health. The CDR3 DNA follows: TGCAGCCCTTCCGGTTTTCGACTAGCGGGGAGCACAGATACGCAGTATTTT. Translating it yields CSPSGFRLAGSTDTQYF.